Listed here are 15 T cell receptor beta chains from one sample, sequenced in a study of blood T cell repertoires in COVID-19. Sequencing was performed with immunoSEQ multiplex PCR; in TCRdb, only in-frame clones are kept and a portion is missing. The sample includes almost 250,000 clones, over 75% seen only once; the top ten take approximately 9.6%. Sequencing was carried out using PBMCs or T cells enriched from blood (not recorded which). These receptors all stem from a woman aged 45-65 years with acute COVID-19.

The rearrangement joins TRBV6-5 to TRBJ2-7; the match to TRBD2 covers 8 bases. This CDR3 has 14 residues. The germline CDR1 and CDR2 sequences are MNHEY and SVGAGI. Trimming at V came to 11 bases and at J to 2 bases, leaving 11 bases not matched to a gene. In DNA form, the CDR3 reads TGTGCCTCAAGCGGGGGAAATCGGCCCTACGAGCAGTACTTC. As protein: CASSGGNRPYEQYF.

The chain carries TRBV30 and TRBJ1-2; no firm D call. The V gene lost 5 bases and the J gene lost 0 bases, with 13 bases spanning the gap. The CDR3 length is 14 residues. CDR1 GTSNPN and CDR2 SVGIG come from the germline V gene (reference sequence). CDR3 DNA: TGTGCCTGGGCGATTGGCAGGTCTAACTATGGCTACACCTTC. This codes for CAWAIGRSNYGYTF.

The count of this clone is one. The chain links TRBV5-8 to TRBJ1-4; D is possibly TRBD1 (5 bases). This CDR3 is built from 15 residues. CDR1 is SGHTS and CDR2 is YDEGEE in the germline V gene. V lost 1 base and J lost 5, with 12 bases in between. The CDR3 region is CASSLSGTKNEKLFF. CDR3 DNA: TGTGCCAGCAGCTTGAGCGGGACCAAAAATGAAAAACTGTTTTTT. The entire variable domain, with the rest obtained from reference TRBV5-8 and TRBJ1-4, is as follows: EAGVTQSPTHLIKTRGQQATLRCSPISGHTSVYWYQQALGLGLQFLLWYDEGEERNRGNFPPRFSGRQFPNYSSELNVNALELEDSALYLCASSLSGTKNEKLFFGSGTQLSVL.

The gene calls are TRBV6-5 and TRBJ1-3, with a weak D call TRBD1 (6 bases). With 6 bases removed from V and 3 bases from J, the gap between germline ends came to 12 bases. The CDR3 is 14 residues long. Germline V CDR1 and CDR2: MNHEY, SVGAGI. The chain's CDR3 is CASSFTGFGNTIYF. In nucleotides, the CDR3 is TGTGCCAGCAGCTTCACAGGGTTTGGAAACACCATATATTTT.

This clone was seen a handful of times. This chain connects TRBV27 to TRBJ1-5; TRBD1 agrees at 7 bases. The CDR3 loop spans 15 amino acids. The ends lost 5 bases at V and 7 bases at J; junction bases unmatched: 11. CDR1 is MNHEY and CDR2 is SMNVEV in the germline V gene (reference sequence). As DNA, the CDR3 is TGTGCCAGCAGTCCCACGACAGGGTTCTGGCAGCCCCAGCATTTT. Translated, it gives CASSPTTGFWQPQHF.

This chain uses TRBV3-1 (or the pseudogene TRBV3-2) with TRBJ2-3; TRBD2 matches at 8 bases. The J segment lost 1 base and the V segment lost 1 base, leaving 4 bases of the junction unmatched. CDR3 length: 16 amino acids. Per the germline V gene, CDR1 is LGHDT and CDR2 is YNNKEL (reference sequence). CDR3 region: CASSQAPGGGTDTQYF. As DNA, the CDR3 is TGTGCCAGCAGCCAAGCCCCCGGGGGGGGCACAGATACGCAGTATTTT.

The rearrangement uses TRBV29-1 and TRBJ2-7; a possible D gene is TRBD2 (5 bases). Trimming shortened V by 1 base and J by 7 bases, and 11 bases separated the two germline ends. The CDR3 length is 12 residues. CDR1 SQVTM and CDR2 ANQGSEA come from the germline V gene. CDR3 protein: CSVEGTGVEQYF. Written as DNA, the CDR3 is TGCAGCGTTGAAGGGACCGGGGTGGAGCAGTACTTC.

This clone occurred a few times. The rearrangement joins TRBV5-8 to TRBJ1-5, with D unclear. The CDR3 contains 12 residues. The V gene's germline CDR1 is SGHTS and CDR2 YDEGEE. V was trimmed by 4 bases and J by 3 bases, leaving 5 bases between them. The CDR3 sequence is CASSLFNQPQHF. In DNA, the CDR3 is TGTGCCAGCAGCCTATTCAATCAGCCCCAGCATTTT.

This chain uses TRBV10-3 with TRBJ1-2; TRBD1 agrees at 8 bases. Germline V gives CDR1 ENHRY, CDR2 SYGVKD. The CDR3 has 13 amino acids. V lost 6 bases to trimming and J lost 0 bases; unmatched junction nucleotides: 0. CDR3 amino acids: CAIRTGANYGYTF. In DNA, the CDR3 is TGTGCCATCAGGACAGGGGCTAACTATGGCTACACCTTC.

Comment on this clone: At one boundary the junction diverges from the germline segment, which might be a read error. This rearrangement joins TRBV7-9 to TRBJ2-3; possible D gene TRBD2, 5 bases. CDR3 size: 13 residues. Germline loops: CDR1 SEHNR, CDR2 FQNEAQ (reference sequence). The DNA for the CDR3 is TGTGCCAGCAGCGTAGCGAGGACAGATACGCAGTATTTT. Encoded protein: CASSVARTDTQYF.

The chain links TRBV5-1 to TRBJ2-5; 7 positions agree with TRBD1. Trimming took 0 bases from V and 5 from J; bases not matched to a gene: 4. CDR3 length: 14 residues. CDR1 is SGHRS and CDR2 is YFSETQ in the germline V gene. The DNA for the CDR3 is TGCGCCAGCAGCTTGGAGGGGGCTAGGGAGACCCAGTACTTC. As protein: CASSLEGARETQYF.

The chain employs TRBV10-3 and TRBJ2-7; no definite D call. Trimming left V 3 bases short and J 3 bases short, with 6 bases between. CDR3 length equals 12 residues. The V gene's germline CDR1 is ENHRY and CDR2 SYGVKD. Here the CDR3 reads CAISEYSYEQYF. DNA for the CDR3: TGTGCCATCAGTGAATACAGCTACGAGCAGTACTTC.

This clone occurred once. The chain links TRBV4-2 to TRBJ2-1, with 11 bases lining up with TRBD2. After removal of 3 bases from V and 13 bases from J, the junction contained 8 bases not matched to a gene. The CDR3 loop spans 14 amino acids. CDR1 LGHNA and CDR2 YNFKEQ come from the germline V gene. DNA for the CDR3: TGTGCCAGCAGCCAGCCGGGACTAGCGGAGGACCAGTTCTTC. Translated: CASSQPGLAEDQFF.

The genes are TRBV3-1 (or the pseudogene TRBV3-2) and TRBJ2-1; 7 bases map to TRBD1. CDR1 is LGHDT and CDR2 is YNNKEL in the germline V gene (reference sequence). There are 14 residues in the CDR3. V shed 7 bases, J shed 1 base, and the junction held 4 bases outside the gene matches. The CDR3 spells CASTVQGSYNEQFF. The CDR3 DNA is TGTGCCAGCACGGTACAGGGGTCCTACAATGAGCAGTTCTTC.

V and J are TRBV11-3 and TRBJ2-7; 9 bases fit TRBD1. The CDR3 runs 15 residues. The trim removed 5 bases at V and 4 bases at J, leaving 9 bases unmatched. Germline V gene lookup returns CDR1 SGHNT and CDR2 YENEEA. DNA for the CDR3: TGTGCCAGCAGCACGGGACAGGGAACGGGATACGAGCAGTACTTC. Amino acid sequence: CASSTGQGTGYEQYF.